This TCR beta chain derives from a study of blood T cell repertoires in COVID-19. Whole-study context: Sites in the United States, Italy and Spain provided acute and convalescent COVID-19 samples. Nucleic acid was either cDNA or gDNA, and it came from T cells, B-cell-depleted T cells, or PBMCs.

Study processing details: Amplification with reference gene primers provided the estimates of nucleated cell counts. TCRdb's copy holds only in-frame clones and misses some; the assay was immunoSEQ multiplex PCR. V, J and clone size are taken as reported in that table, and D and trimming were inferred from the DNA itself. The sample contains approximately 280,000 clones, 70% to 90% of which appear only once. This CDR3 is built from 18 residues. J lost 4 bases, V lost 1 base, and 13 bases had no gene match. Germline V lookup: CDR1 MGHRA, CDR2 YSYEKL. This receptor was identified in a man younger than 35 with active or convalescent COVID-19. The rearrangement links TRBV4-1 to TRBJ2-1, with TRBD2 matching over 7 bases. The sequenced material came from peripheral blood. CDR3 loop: CASSQGAAGGGEYNEQFF. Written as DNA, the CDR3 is TGCGCCAGCAGCCAAGGAGCAGCGGGCGGGGGAGAGTACAATGAGCAGTTCTTC.